This entry lists 17 T cell receptor beta chains sequenced from one sample in a study of shared clonotypes between healthy human individuals. Sequencing used immunoSEQ multiplex PCR; TCRdb keeps in-frame clones, though not all of them. The top ten hold 0.067% of the sample, which has fewer than 200,000 clones, approximately 95% seen once. Sequences were obtained from naive CD4+ T cells sorted from blood. Stated subset: CD45RA+ positively selected. The receptors stem from a woman aged 30 to 39 in good health.

The rearrangement uses TRBV2 and TRBJ2-7, with D tentatively TRBD2 (6 bases). Trimming stripped 3 bases from V and 0 bases from J, with 12 bases between. The CDR3 consists of 15 residues. Germline CDR1 is SNHLY and CDR2 is FYNNEI. The CDR3 protein is CASSEGLANSYEQYF. DNA of the CDR3: TGTGCCAGCAGTGAGGGCCTAGCGAACTCCTACGAGCAGTACTTC.

This chain uses TRBV2 with TRBJ2-2, with D tentatively TRBD1 or TRBD2 (5 bases each). Trimming pared 6 bases from V and 1 base from J, leaving 12 bases between. Per germline, CDR1 SNHLY and CDR2 FYNNEI. CDR3 size: 15 residues. The CDR3, as DNA: TGTGCCAGCAGAACGGGACCCATGAACACCGGGGAGCTGTTTTTT. It codes for CASRTGPMNTGELFF.

The J gene is TRBJ2-7, the V gene TRBV5-8; TRBD1 is a possible D gene (5 bases). This CDR3 region has 13 residues. Germline loops: CDR1 SGHTS, CDR2 YDEGEE. The germline V and J ends were trimmed by 7 bases and 2 bases, with 13 bases remaining between them. CDR3 coding DNA: TGTGCCAGCTTCACGAGACAGACCTACGAGCAGTACTTC. Its translation is CASFTRQTYEQYF.

V gene TRBV28 combines with J gene TRBJ2-6; 10 bases line up with TRBD1. The germline gives CDR1 MDHEN, CDR2 SYDVKM. The CDR3 length is 19 residues. The junction had 7 bases not matched to a gene; V was cut back by 2 bases and J by 0 bases. CDR3 sequence: CASSLAVDRGPSGANVLTF. The DNA for the CDR3 is TGTGCCAGCAGTTTAGCCGTCGACAGGGGGCCCTCTGGGGCCAACGTCCTGACTTTC.

The rearrangement uses TRBV7-8 and TRBJ2-1; 7 bases match TRBD1. Germline CDR1 and CDR2: SGHVS and FQNEAQ. J gave up 7 bases and V 1 base, and 7 bases lay outside the gene matches. This CDR3 comprises 15 residues. Here the CDR3 DNA reads TGTGCCAGCAGCTTAGGGGGACAGATGGGGAATGAGCAGTTCTTC. This gives the protein CASSLGGQMGNEQFF.

The chain combines TRBV11-3 with TRBJ2-5; 7 bases map to TRBD2. The CDR3 runs 17 residues. The V and J ends lost 1 base and 0 bases, in that order; junction bases with no gene match: 8. The V gene's germline CDR1 is SGHNT and CDR2 YENEEA. The CDR3 DNA is TGTGCCAGCAGCTTAGGGCGTTCTAGCGGAAACCAAGAGACCCAGTACTTC. Protein product: CASSLGRSSGNQETQYF.

V usage is TRBV19 and J usage is TRBJ2-5, with 8 bases aligning to TRBD1. From germline, CDR1 is LNHDA and CDR2 SQIVND (reference sequence). Germline trimming cut 10 bases from V and 5 bases from J; bases unmatched to any gene: 15. The CDR3 is 15 residues long. The DNA of the CDR3 is TGTGCCACCAAACAGACAGGGGTTTTTGAGGAGACCCAGTACTTC. This sequence encodes CATKQTGVFEETQYF.

The rearrangement joins TRBV19 to TRBJ2-3; 9 positions match TRBD2. The CDR3 totals 16 residues. V trimming: 5 bases; J trimming: 3 bases; junction bases outside the gene matches: 9. The germline V gene has CDR1 LNHDA and CDR2 SQIVND (reference sequence). The CDR3 region is CASSEPNSGSTDTQYF. CDR3 DNA: TGTGCCAGTAGTGAACCCAATAGCGGGAGTACAGATACGCAGTATTTT.

This rearrangement joins TRBV6-5 to TRBJ1-2; perhaps TRBD1 as D (6 bases). V lost 8 bases, J lost 4 bases, and 14 bases lay in between. Germline-derived CDR1 and CDR2 are MNHEY and SVGAGI. There are 13 residues in the CDR3. CDR3 sequence: CASRKGDGYGYTF. The CDR3 DNA sequence: TGTGCCAGCCGGAAGGGGGATGGCTATGGCTACACCTTC.

The chain links TRBV28 to TRBJ2-5; 7 bases agree with TRBD1. The DNA matches TRBJ2-7 better at its end, which makes the J call doubtful. The germline gives CDR1 MDHEN, CDR2 SYDVKM. CDR3 length: 15 residues. The CDR3 sequence is CASSLPGGTSYEQYF. The CDR3 nucleotides are TGTGCCAGCAGTTTACCAGGGGGAACCTCCTACGAGCAGTACTTC.

The V gene is TRBV5-8, the J gene TRBJ2-3; 8 bases align to TRBD2. Germline loops: CDR1 SGHTS, CDR2 YDEGEE. V lost 1 base and J lost 2; bases outside the gene matches: 9. This CDR3 contains 17 residues. The CDR3 protein is CASSLSSGGRTTDTQYF. In DNA, the CDR3 is TGTGCCAGCAGCTTGTCCTCGGGAGGGCGGACCACAGATACGCAGTATTTT.

The chain combines TRBV10-2 with TRBJ2-3; perhaps TRBD2 as D (6 bases). The V gene lost 7 bases and the J gene lost 2 bases, with 13 bases spanning the gap. This CDR3 has 14 residues. Germline-derived CDR1 and CDR2 are WSHSY and SAAADI. The CDR3 DNA sequence: TGCGCCAGCACCGGTAGCGGACCCACAGATACGCAGTATTTT. It specifies CASTGSGPTDTQYF.

As concerns this clone: In this CDR3 the conserved last residue, phenylalanine or tryptophan, is missing, so a read error is likely. V gene TRBV29-1 combines with J gene TRBJ1-5; possibly TRBD1 for D (6 bases). Per the germline V gene, CDR1 is SQVTM and CDR2 is ANQGSEA. The ends were cut back, 5 bases at V and 5 bases at J, with 13 bases in the middle. CDR3 size: 13 residues. CDR3 DNA sequence: TGCAGCGTTTCGTCAGGGGATCATCAGCCCCAGCATCTT. It specifies CSVSSGDHQPQHL.

The chain uses TRBV6-6 and TRBJ1-5; D gene unclear. The CDR3 has 14 amino acids. Germline lookup yields CDR1 MNHNY and CDR2 SVGAGI (reference sequence). Deletions cut 6 bases from V and 0 bases from J, with 9 bases between. CDR3 nucleotides: TGTGCCAGCAGAAGCTTATATAGCAATCAGCCCCAGCATTTT. Translation: CASRSLYSNQPQHF.

J is TRBJ2-7 and V is TRBV5-1; 13 bases match TRBD2. The V gene end was trimmed by 4 bases and the J gene end by 5 bases; junction bases not matched to a gene: 3. Germline V lookup: CDR1 SGHRS, CDR2 YFSETQ. The CDR3 contains 14 residues. The CDR3 sequence is CASSTGLAGDEQYF. In nucleotides, the CDR3 is TGCGCCAGCAGCACAGGACTAGCGGGAGACGAGCAGTACTTC.

The chain couples TRBV6-4 to TRBJ2-1; possibly TRBD1 for D (7 bases). The CDR3 extends over 16 amino acids. Germline CDR1 is MRHNA and CDR2 is SNTAGT. V was pared by 5 bases and J by 4 bases, with 18 bases between. CDR3 loop: CASSPLGGGVYNEQFF. The CDR3 region has the DNA TGTGCCAGCAGTCCCCTAGGGGGCGGGGTATACAATGAGCAGTTCTTC.

The chain links TRBV11-3 to TRBJ2-7, with no clear D. The CDR3 has 13 residues. V lost 5 bases and J 0 bases, leaving 8 bases between the germline ends. In germline, CDR1 is SGHNT, CDR2 YENEEA. This chain's CDR3 is CASSAKTSYEQYF. The DNA for the CDR3 is TGTGCCAGCAGCGCCAAGACCTCCTACGAGCAGTACTTC.